This passage covers 15 T cell receptor beta chains from one sample sequenced in a study of T-cell memory formation after mild COVID-19. Using its own MiXCR run on the 5' RACE reads, TCRdb lists one record per CDR3 protein. The sample lists hundreds of thousands of distinct CDR3 sequences, under 30% occurring once. The sequencing sample was made of PBMCs or a T cell subset sorted from them (not recorded which). These receptors came from an adult woman who had mild COVID-19 (a few samples of this study predate the infection). Cell type and time point are not known.

CDR3 nucleotides: TGTGCCAGCAGCTTAGCTGAGACTAGTGTGAAACCCTGTGAGCAGTTCTTC. Its translation: CASSLAETSVKPCEQFF. The gene calls are TRBV7-2 and TRBJ2-1, with D perhaps TRBD2 (6 bases). This CDR3 is built from 17 residues. V was clipped by 0 bases and J by 9 bases, with 21 bases between them. Germline V gene sequence: CDR1 SGHTA, CDR2 FQGNSA. Complete variable domain (other parts from reference TRBV7-2 and TRBJ2-1): GAGVSQSPSNKVTEKGKDVELRCDPISGHTALYWYRQSLGQGLEFLIYFQGNSAPDKSGLPSDRFSAERTGGSVSTLTIQRTQQEDSAVYLCASSLAETSVKPCEQFFGPGTRLTVL.

V usage is TRBV20-1 and J usage is TRBJ2-1; weak D call: TRBD2 (5 bases). The length of the CDR3 is 12 residues. The ends were cut back, 6 bases at V and 6 bases at J, with 12 bases in the middle. Per the germline V gene, CDR1 is DFQATT and CDR2 is SNEGSKA (reference sequence). CDR3 residues: CSATDGGNEQFF. In DNA form, the CDR3 reads TGCAGTGCAACCGACGGAGGCAATGAGCAGTTCTTC.

J is TRBJ1-2 and V is TRBV4-3; 8 nucleotides match TRBD1. Trimming removed 8 bases from V and 5 bases from J; junction bases left unmatched: 13. This CDR3 has 15 amino acids. Germline assignment: CDR1 LGHNA and CDR2 YSLEER. CDR3 amino acids: CASSTSQGAGYGYTF. As DNA, the CDR3 is TGCGCCAGCTCGACCTCCCAGGGGGCTGGATATGGCTACACCTTC.

This chain uses TRBV5-1 with TRBJ1-1, with TRBD1 identical over 9 bases. The CDR3 totals 15 residues. CDR1 and CDR2 (germline): SGHRS, YFSETQ. The V gene end was trimmed by 4 bases and the J gene end by 5 bases; junction bases not matched to a gene: 9. The CDR3 DNA reads TGCGCCAGCAGCAGAGGACAGGGGCTGGAAACTGAAGCTTTCTTT. This encodes CASSRGQGLETEAFF.

The V and J genes are TRBV7-2 and TRBJ2-1; 14 bases are shared with TRBD2. The CDR3 is 21 residues long. Germline trimming cut 1 base from V and 0 bases from J; bases unmatched to any gene: 11. Germline CDR1 reads SGHTA; CDR2 reads FQGNSA. The CDR3 DNA is TGTGCCAGCAGCTTAGTAGCGTTCCTTGGGACTAGCGGGAGCTCCTACAATGAGCAGTTCTTC. It translates to CASSLVAFLGTSGSSYNEQFF.

The V call is TRBV12-3 or TRBV12-4, the J call TRBJ1-1, with a possible D match to TRBD1 (6 bases). The CDR3 has 14 residues. Trimming left V 3 bases short and J 7 bases short, with 15 bases between. DNA of the CDR3: TGTGCCAGCAGTTTCTCACCGGGGACATTTGAAGCTTTCTTT. As protein: CASSFSPGTFEAFF.

The chain joins TRBV9 to TRBJ1-1; a weak D match, TRBD1 (5 bases). Germline lookup yields CDR1 SGDLS and CDR2 YYNGEE. The CDR3 runs to 14 residues. Between the trimmed V and J ends, which lost 4 bases and 5 bases, there was a span of 15 bases. CDR3 bases: TGTGCCAGCAGCCCCCTGGGGGTCGTAACTGAAGCTTTCTTT. This codes for CASSPLGVVTEAFF. The entire variable domain, with the rest obtained from reference TRBV9 and TRBJ1-1, is as follows: DSGVTQTPKHLITATGQRVTLRCSPRSGDLSVYWYQQSLDQGLQFLIQYYNGEERAKGNILERFSAQQFPDLHSELNLSSLELGDSALYFCASSPLGVVTEAFFGQGTRLTVV.

J is TRBJ2-3 and V is TRBV2, with no clear D. Germline V CDR1 and CDR2: SNHLY, FYNNEI. Trimming took off 8 bases at V and 6 bases at J, with 12 bases between the two ends. CDR3 length equals 12 residues. The CDR3 DNA follows: TGTGCCAGCGGGCAACGTCCGGATACGCAGTATTTT. It specifies CASGQRPDTQYF.

This rearrangement joins TRBV5-5 to TRBJ1-1, with D hard to call. Germline assignment: CDR1 SGHKS and CDR2 YYEKEE (reference sequence). The V end lost 4 bases, the J end lost 6 bases, and 13 bases lay between the germline ends. The CDR3 is made up of 13 amino acids. DNA of the CDR3: TGTGCCAGCAGCCGACTACTGAGGGCTGAAGCTTTCTTT. Its protein is CASSRLLRAEAFF.

The chain links TRBV30 to TRBJ1-5; D ambiguous. V was shortened by 1 base and J by 1 base, with 5 bases between the two germline ends. The CDR3 extends over 13 amino acids. The germline V gene encodes CDR1 GTSNPN and CDR2 SVGIG (reference sequence). The CDR3 bases are TGTGCCTGGAGTGGAAACAGCAATCAGCCCCAGCATTTT. Amino acid sequence: CAWSGNSNQPQHF.

This clonotype was detected a few times. The chain couples TRBV29-1 to TRBJ2-2; possible D gene TRBD1, 6 bases. V was cut by 1 base and J by 4 bases, with 10 bases left in between. Germline V CDR1 and CDR2: SQVTM, ANQGSEA. The CDR3 has 14 amino acids. CDR3 loop: CSVEAGQRTGELFF. CDR3 sequence (DNA): TGCAGCGTTGAAGCTGGACAGCGCACCGGGGAGCTGTTTTTT.

This clonotype was seen only a few times. V usage is TRBV11-2 and J usage is TRBJ2-1; 13 nucleotides line up with TRBD2. The CDR3 contains 18 residues. From germline, CDR1 is SGHAT and CDR2 FQNNGV. V shed 5 bases and J 8 bases; nucleotides not matched to a gene: 15. The CDR3 region has the DNA TGTGCCAGCAGCAACCAACTACTAGCGGGAGGGCCCTCAGATGAGCAGTTCTTC. It is translated as CASSNQLLAGGPSDEQFF.

This clonotype was counted a few times. The CDR3 region has the DNA TGTGCCAGCAGCTTAAGTTCCGGGACAGAGACCTACGAGCAGTACTTC. Encoded protein: CASSLSSGTETYEQYF. The rearrangement uses TRBV7-9 and TRBJ2-7, with 7 positions matching TRBD1. With V trimmed by 2 bases and J by 2 bases, 9 bases remained unmatched. Germline assignment: CDR1 SEHNR and CDR2 FQNEAQ (reference sequence). This CDR3 contains 16 residues.

The chain employs TRBV3-1 and TRBJ2-7; the D is unclear. Trimming left V 1 base short and J 6 bases short, with 13 bases between. Germline V gene lookup returns CDR1 LGHDT and CDR2 YNNKEL (reference sequence). There are 14 residues in the CDR3. This CDR3 is CASSQAVRGSEQYF. CDR3 nucleotides: TGTGCCAGCAGCCAAGCGGTACGAGGTAGCGAGCAGTACTTC.

V and J are TRBV5-1 and TRBJ2-7; possible D gene TRBD1, 6 bases. V was shortened by 0 bases and J by 2 bases, with 9 bases between the two germline ends. Per the germline V gene, CDR1 is SGHRS and CDR2 is YFSETQ. CDR3 length: 14 residues. CDR3 sequence: CASSLDRDAYEQYF. The CDR3 coding sequence is TGCGCCAGCAGCTTGGACAGGGATGCCTACGAGCAGTACTTC.